Listed here are 12 T cell receptor beta chains from one sample, sequenced in a study of OX40 agonist ivuxolimab in advanced cancers. Some clones are missing from TCRdb's copy, which holds only in-frame ones; the method was immunoSEQ multiplex PCR. The table shows around 140,000 clones, with 85% to 95% occurring only once. The sequencing here drew on CD4+ or CD8+ T cells sorted from blood, taken in a trial of the OX40 agonist ivuxolimab. The receptors here all came from an adult with an advanced solid tumor such as melanoma, head and neck, liver or kidney cancer.

The chain employs TRBV7-2 and TRBJ1-1, with D possibly matching TRBD1 (6 bases). Per germline, CDR1 SGHTA and CDR2 FQGNSA. The CDR3 sequence is 15 residues long. V lost 5 bases and J lost 1, with 14 bases in between. Here the CDR3 DNA reads TGTGCCAGCAGCCTAAGGGGACACCCGAACACTGAAGCTTTCTTT. It is translated as CASSLRGHPNTEAFF.

The chain couples TRBV28 to TRBJ1-5, with D possibly matching TRBD1 (5 bases). Germline loops: CDR1 MDHEN, CDR2 SYDVKM. The CDR3 runs 14 residues. V dropped 3 bases and J dropped 6 bases, with 12 bases sitting between them. CDR3 DNA sequence: TGTGCCAGCAGTTTCGGGGGAGTGGCTCAGCCCCAGCATTTT. This sequence encodes CASSFGGVAQPQHF.

J is TRBJ1-2 and V is TRBV7-9; 8 bases fit TRBD1. Germline V gives CDR1 SEHNR, CDR2 FQNEAQ (reference sequence). The CDR3 consists of 14 residues. V dropped 4 bases and J dropped 6; count of bases not matched to a gene: 7. This CDR3 is CASSSRTGRDGYTF. Written as DNA, the CDR3 is TGTGCCAGCAGCTCTAGGACAGGGAGGGATGGCTACACCTTC.

This clone was seen a single time. The chain is built from TRBV10-3 and TRBJ1-4, with 8 bases fitting TRBD1. The CDR3 covers 15 residues. The J segment lost 3 bases and the V segment lost 10 bases, leaving 10 bases of the junction unmatched. The V gene's germline CDR1 is ENHRY and CDR2 SYGVKD. In DNA form, the CDR3 reads TGTGCCACCCAGGGGGCGCAGTCAGCTAATGAAAAACTGTTTTTT. As protein: CATQGAQSANEKLFF.

This chain connects TRBV21-1 to TRBJ2-7. TRBV21-1 is listed as a pseudogene. The CDR3 sequence is 14 residues long. CDR3 protein: CASSKEEGRAEQYF. As DNA, the CDR3 is TGTGCCAGCAGCAAAGAAGAAGGGCGAGCCGAGCAGTACTTC.

This sequence joins TRBV10-3 and TRBJ1-6, with D possibly being TRBD1 (5 bases). The germline V gene has CDR1 ENHRY and CDR2 SYGVKD. This CDR3 spans 15 amino acids. Trimming took off 6 bases at V and 5 bases at J, with 14 bases between the two ends. The CDR3, as DNA: TGTGCCATCAGGGGGGACGGGATGGATAATTCACCCCTCCACTTT. Protein: CAIRGDGMDNSPLHF.

Comment on this clone: One junction end does not reproduce the germline sequence, and a read error may be involved. The gene calls are TRBV30 and TRBJ1-2; D is unresolved. The CDR3 extends over 10 amino acids. Per germline, CDR1 GTSNPN and CDR2 SVGIG (reference sequence). The CDR3 reads CAWSAGSLLF. DNA of the CDR3: TGTGCCTGGAGTGCCGGCAGCCTCTTGTTC.

In its sample, this clone was seen once. This chain joins TRBV25-1 and TRBJ2-2, with TRBD1 matching over 7 bases. Per germline, CDR1 MGHDK and CDR2 SYGVNS. CDR3 length equals 15 residues. V gave up 8 bases and J gave up 0 bases; unmatched junction bases: 6. CDR3 residues: CASGRQGSNTGELFF. The CDR3, as DNA: TGTGCCAGCGGAAGACAGGGATCGAACACCGGGGAGCTGTTTTTT.

In this sample, this clone turned up a few times. The rearrangement uses TRBV9 and TRBJ1-5; 7 nucleotides agree with TRBD1. CDR3 length: 15 residues. The ends lost 0 bases at V and 6 bases at J; junction bases unmatched: 6. The germline V gene encodes CDR1 SGDLS and CDR2 YYNGEE. CDR3 amino acids: CASSVGLGGPQPQHF. As DNA, the CDR3 is TGTGCCAGCAGCGTAGGACTAGGGGGCCCTCAGCCCCAGCATTTT.

The V gene is TRBV5-6, the J gene TRBJ1-2; 9 bases map to TRBD1. V shed 4 bases and J 6 bases; nucleotides not matched to a gene: 4. This CDR3 is built from 13 residues. Germline V gene sequence: CDR1 SGHDT, CDR2 YYEEEE. CDR3 coding DNA: TGTGCCAGCAGCCTACGGACAGGGGATGGCTACACCTTC. Its translation is CASSLRTGDGYTF. Variable domain in full (rest from reference TRBV5-6 and TRBJ1-2): DAGVTQSPTHLIKTRGQQVTLRCSPKSGHDTVSWYQQALGQGPQFIFQYYEEEERQRGNFPDRFSGHQFPNYSSELNVNALLLGDSALYLCASSLRTGDGYTFGSGTRLTVV.

This chain uses TRBV7-2 with TRBJ1-2; the D gene is possibly TRBD1 (5 bases). Trimming took 1 base from V and 4 from J, leaving 13 bases between them. From germline, CDR1 is SGHTA and CDR2 FQGNSA. The CDR3 consists of 15 residues. In DNA form, the CDR3 reads TGTGCCAGCAGCTTAGACGGAGGGGTTGGCTATGGCTACACCTTC. It specifies CASSLDGGVGYGYTF.

This chain links TRBV6-6 with TRBJ1-1; D is perhaps TRBD1 (5 bases). The CDR3 loop spans 14 amino acids. V was pared by 0 bases and J by 3 bases, with 8 bases between. From germline, CDR1 is MNHNY and CDR2 SVGAGI (reference sequence). CDR3 bases: TGTGCCAGCAGTTACTCGACGGGGGACACTGAAGCTTTCTTT. The encoded protein is CASSYSTGDTEAFF.